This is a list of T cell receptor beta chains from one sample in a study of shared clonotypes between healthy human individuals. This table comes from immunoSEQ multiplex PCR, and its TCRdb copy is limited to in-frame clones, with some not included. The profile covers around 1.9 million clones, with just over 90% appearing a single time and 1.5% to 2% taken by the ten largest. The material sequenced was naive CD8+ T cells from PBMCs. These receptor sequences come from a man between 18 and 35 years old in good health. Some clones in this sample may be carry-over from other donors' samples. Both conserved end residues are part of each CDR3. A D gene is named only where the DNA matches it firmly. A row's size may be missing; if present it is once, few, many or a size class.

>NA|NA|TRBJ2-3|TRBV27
CASSPPSDTQYF
TGTGCCAGCAGTCCCCCCTCGGATACGCAGTATTTT
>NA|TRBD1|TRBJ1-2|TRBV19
CASSFGQGDYGYTF
TGTGCCAGTAGTTTCGGACAGGGAGACTATGGCTACACCTTC
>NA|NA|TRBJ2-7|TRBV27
CASSLGSYEQYF
TGTGCCAGCAGTTTAGGATCCTACGAGCAGTACTTC
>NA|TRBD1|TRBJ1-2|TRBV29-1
CSVDRVEEGAYGYTF
TGCAGCGTTGATCGGGTTGAGGAGGGGGCATATGGCTACACCTTC
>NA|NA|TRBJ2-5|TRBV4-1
CASSQTREQETQYF
TGCGCCAGCAGCCAAACTAGGGAGCAAGAGACCCAGTACTTC
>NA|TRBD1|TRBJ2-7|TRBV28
CASKIQGVPYEQYF
TGTGCCAGCAAAATACAGGGGGTGCCCTACGAGCAGTACTTC
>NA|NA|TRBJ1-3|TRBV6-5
CASSYSGLRAGNTIYF
TGTGCCAGCAGTTACTCGGGTCTCAGGGCTGGAAACACCATATATTTT
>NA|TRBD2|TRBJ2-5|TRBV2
CASMAGGKTQYF
TGTGCCAGCATGGCGGGAGGAAAGACCCAGTACTTC
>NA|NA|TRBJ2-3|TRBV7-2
CASSLVTTDTQYF
TGTGCCAGCAGCTTAGTCACAACAGATACGCAGTATTTT
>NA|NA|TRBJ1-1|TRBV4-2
CASSHKGVNTEAFF
TGTGCCAGCAGCCATAAGGGGGTAAACACTGAAGCTTTCTTT
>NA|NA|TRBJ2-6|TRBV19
CASRVGGANVLTF
TGTGCCAGCAGGGTCGGCGGGGCCAACGTCCTGACTTTC
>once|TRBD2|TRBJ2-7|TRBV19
CASSIGGLAGSHEQYF
TGTGCCAGTAGTATCGGGGGACTAGCGGGATCCCACGAGCAGTACTTC
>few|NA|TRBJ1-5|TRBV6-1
CASSEVGGGNQPQHF
TGTGCCAGCAGTGAAGTGGGGGGTGGCAATCAGCCCCAGCATTTT
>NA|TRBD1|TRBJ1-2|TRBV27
CASSTWGQATPGYTF
TGTGCCAGCAGTACCTGGGGACAGGCCACTCCTGGCTACACCTTC
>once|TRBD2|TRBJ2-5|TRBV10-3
CAISVRDSGSSAETQYF
TGTGCCATCAGTGTCCGTGATAGCGGGAGTAGTGCGGAGACCCAGTACTTC
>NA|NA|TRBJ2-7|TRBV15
CATSSLGWGEQYF
TGTGCCACCAGCAGCCTGGGTTGGGGCGAGCAGTACTTC
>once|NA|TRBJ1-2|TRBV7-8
CASSGDNYGYTF
TGTGCCAGCAGCGGGGATAACTATGGCTACACCTTC
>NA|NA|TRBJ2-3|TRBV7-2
CASIRGEDPDTQYF
TGTGCCAGCATCAGGGGGGAGGACCCAGATACGCAGTATTTT
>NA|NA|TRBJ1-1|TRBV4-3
CASSQDSARGNTEAFF
TGCGCCAGCAGCCAAGATTCCGCTCGTGGGAACACTGAAGCTTTCTTT
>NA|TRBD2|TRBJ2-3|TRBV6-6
CAARGRGTDTQYF
TGTGCCGCCCGCGGGAGGGGGACAGATACGCAGTATTTT
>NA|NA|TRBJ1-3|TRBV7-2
CASSPPSADTIYF
TGTGCCAGCAGCCCCCCGTCCGCCGACACCATATATTTT
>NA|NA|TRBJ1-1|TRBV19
CASTAGQLNTEAFF
TGTGCCAGTACCGCAGGACAGCTGAACACTGAAGCTTTCTTT
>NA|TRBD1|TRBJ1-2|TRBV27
CASRRQGDGYTF
TGTGCCAGCAGAAGACAGGGGGATGGCTACACCTTC
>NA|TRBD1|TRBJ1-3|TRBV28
CASSRYGTGAGNTIYF
TGTGCCAGCAGTCGATATGGGACAGGGGCTGGAAACACCATATATTTT
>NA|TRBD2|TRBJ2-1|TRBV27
CASSPYSGSGQFF
TGTGCCAGCAGCCCCTATAGCGGGAGTGGGCAGTTCTTC
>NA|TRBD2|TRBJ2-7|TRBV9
CASSPQRGLSYEQYF
TGTGCCAGCAGCCCCCAGCGGGGACTCTCCTACGAGCAGTACTTC
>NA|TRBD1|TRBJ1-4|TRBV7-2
CASSSGTVNEKLFF
TGTGCCAGCAGCTCCGGGACAGTTAATGAAAAACTGTTTTTT